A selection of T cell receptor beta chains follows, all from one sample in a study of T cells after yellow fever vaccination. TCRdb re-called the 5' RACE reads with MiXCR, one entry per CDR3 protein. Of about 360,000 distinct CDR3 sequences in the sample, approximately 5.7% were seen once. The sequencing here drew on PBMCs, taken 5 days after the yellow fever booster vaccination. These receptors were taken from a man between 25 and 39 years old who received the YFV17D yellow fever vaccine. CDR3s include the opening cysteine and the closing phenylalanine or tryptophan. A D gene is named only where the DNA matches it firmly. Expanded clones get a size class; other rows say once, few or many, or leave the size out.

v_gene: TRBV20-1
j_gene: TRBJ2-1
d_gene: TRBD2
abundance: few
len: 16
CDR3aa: CSAISALAGGSNEQFF
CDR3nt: TGCAGTGCCATATCCGCGCTAGCGGGGGGGTCTAATGAGCAGTTCTTC

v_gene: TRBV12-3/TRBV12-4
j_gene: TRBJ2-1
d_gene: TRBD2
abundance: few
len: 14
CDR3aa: CASSGREGRDEQFF
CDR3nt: TGTGCCAGCAGTGGACGGGAGGGACGAGATGAGCAGTTCTTC

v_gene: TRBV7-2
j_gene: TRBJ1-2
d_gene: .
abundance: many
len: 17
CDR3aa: CASSLRQGEGSAAGYTF
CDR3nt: TGTGCCAGCAGCTTACGGCAGGGTGAGGGATCGGCTGCGGGCTACACCTTC

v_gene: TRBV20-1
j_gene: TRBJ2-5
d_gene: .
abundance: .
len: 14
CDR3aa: CSASRGGSQETQYF
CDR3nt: TGCAGTGCTAGTAGGGGGGGATCCCAAGAGACCCAGTACTTC

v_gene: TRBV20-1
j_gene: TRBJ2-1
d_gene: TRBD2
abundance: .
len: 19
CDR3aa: CSAGGLAFSSSRSYNEQFF
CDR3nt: TGCAGTGCTGGTGGACTAGCTTTTTCGTCGAGCCGCTCCTACAATGAGCAGTTCTTC

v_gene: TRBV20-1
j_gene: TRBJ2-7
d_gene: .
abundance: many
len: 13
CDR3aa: CSALPDSAYEQYF
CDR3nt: TGCAGTGCGCTCCCCGACAGCGCCTACGAGCAGTACTTC

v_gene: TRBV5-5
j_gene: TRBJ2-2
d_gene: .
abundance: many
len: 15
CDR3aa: CASSLARTGTGELFF
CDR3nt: TGTGCCAGCAGCTTGGCCAGGACTGGCACCGGGGAGCTGTTTTTT

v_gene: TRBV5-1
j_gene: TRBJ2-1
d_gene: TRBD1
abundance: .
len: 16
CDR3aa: CASSLDRGRIPNEQFF
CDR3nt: TGCGCCAGCAGTTTGGACAGGGGGCGCATACCCAATGAGCAGTTCTTC

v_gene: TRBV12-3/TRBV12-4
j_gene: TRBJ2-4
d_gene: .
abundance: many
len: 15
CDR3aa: CASSLWWGGRDIQYF
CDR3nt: TGTGCCAGCAGTTTATGGTGGGGTGGCAGAGACATTCAGTACTTC

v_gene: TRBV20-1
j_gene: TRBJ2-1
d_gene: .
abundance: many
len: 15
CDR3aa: CSASRGTRWDNEQFF
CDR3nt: TGCAGTGCTAGCCGAGGGACCCGGTGGGACAATGAGCAGTTCTTC

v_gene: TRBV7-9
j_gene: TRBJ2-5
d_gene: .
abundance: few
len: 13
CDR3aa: CASIASVQETQYF
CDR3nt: TGTGCCAGCATTGCTAGCGTACAAGAGACCCAGTACTTC

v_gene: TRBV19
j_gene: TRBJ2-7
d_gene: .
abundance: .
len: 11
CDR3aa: CASSFLEEQYF
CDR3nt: TGTGCCAGTTCCTTTCTAGAGGAGCAGTACTTC

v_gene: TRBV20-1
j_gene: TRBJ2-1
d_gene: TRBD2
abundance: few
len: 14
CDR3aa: CSASWASGSSEQFF
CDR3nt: TGCAGTGCTAGCTGGGCTAGCGGGAGCTCTGAGCAGTTCTTC

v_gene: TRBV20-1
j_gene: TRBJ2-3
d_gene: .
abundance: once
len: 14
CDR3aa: CSARTGVATDTQYF
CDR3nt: TGCAGTGCTAGAACGGGAGTGGCGACAGATACGCAGTATTTT

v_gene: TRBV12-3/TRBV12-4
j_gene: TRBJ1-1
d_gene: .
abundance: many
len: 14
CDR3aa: CASSLGSGNTEAFF
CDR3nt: TGTGCCAGCAGTTTAGGTTCTGGGAACACTGAAGCTTTCTTT

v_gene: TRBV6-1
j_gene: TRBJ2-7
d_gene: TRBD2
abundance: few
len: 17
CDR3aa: CASSEHIGGLAEYEQYF
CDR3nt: TGTGCCAGCAGTGAACATATTGGGGGACTAGCGGAATACGAGCAGTACTTC

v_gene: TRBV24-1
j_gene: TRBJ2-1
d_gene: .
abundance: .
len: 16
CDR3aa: CATSDFGSGRDNEQFF
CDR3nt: TGTGCCACCAGTGATTTTGGGTCGGGAAGAGACAATGAGCAGTTCTTC

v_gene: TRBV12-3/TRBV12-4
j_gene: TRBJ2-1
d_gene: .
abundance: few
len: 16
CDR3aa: CASSLVGQRPYNEQFF
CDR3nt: TGTGCCAGCAGTTTAGTGGGCCAGCGCCCCTACAATGAGCAGTTCTTC

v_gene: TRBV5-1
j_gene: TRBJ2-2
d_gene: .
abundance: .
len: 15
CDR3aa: CASSSAKGNTGELFF
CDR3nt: TGCGCCAGCAGCTCCGCCAAAGGTAACACCGGGGAGCTGTTTTTT

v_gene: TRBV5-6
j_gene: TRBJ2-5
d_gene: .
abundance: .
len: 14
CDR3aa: CASSAGQLKETQYF
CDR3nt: TGTGCCAGCAGCGCGGGACAGTTAAAAGAGACCCAGTACTTC

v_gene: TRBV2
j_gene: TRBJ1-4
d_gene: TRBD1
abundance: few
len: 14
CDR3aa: CASESGTGVRKLFF
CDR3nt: TGTGCCAGCGAATCCGGGACAGGGGTCCGAAAACTGTTTTTT

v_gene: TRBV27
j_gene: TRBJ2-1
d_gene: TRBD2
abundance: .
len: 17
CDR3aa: CASSRVGSGSSYNEQFF
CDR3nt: TGTGCCAGCAGCCGGGTGGGTAGCGGGAGCTCCTACAATGAGCAGTTCTTC

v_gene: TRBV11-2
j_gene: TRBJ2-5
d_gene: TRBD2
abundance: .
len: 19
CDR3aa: CASSLLTSGRSEGQETQYF
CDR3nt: TGTGCCAGCAGCTTACTGACTAGCGGGAGGTCGGAGGGGCAAGAGACCCAGTACTTC